This T cell receptor (beta chain) was observed in a study of blood T cell repertoires in COVID-19. Whole-study context: The cDNA or gDNA used as material had been derived from T cells, B-cell-depleted T cells, or PBMCs.

The protocol was immunoSEQ multiplex PCR, while the TCRdb copy is restricted to in-frame clones and leaves out a portion. This sample has some 350,000 clones, with 90% found just once. The CDR3 has 16 amino acids. Trimming removed 6 bases from V and 4 bases from J, with 18 bases in between. Germline V lookup: CDR1 KGHSH, CDR2 LQKENI. Sequencing was carried out using peripheral blood. This sequence was found in a young man with active or convalescent COVID-19. The J gene is TRBJ2-2, the V gene TRBV18; maybe TRBD2 (6 bases). The CDR3 reads CASSQRRGQGTGELFF. DNA for the CDR3: TGTGCCAGCTCTCAAAGGCGGGGCCAAGGCACCGGGGAGCTGTTTTTT.